This T cell receptor (beta chain) was retrieved from a study of PD-L1 blockade in urothelial cancer (dated by TCRdb to about 2017). A note on the overall study: Therapy was started at some point between 2014 and 2016 for all patients, and atezolizumab 1,200 mg was administered intravenously every 3 weeks. About nine tenths of the roughly 29 patients were males with bladder-origin urothelial cancer, and about 60% of the 29 reported a prior smoking history. An ECOG performance status of 0 or 1 was recorded for the patients, and 0 to 3 prior chemotherapy regimens had been received by the patients. Blood samples were analyzed at two time points: 3 weeks after treatment start (second dose) and 6 weeks after treatment start. A median of approximately 140,000 T cells and some 82,000 unique TCRs was obtained from blood samples, and a median clonality of approximately 0.08 was observed. An exploratory multi-omic analysis was conducted of the somatic, immune and clinical correlates of response to PD-L1 blockade with atezolizumab in urothelial cancer. Pretreatment tumor samples, along with matched peripheral blood serially collected before and after atezolizumab treatment, were subjected to TCR sequencing. Progression-free survival longer than 6 months counted as durable clinical benefit, and TCR features were additionally tested against both progression-free and overall survival. In the same patients, whole exome sequencing and RNA sequencing of pretreatment tumors were performed in addition to TCR sequencing. Several patients achieved durable clinical benefit and 15 to 20 did not. Under 30 patients had pretreatment blood TCR-seq, some 25 had at least one posttreatment blood collection, and some 25 had tumor TCR-seq.

On the study overall, not on this receptor specifically: Small sample size (n ≈ 29) and many exploratory analyses mean the results are intended to be hypothesis-generating. Improved progression-free and overall survival was found to be associated with pretreatment peripheral blood TCR clonality below the median. Patients with durable benefit showed greater expansion of tumor-associated TCR clones in peripheral blood 3 weeks after starting treatment (n of about 20, p = 0.022).

This clone came up a few times. It has no known antigen specificity. No per-base quality is available; no much larger clone lies one base away. A total of 25 to 35 patients with locally advanced or metastatic urothelial carcinoma, treated at Memorial Sloan Kettering on a trial protocol, made up the cohort. Peripheral blood mononuclear cells were collected pretreatment and during treatment, with between 1 and 8 total time points per patient. The Qiagen DNeasy Blood extraction kit was used to purify genomic DNA from total PBMCs and from tumor samples. PBMCs were collected pretreatment and during treatment and were isolated and stored as previously described. The CDR3, from cysteine to phenylalanine, totals 16 residues. Here the CDR3 DNA is all that survives: 48 bases in frame from base 1. CDR1 LGHNA and CDR2 YNFKEQ were looked up in the germline V gene. Clipping removes 4 bases from V and 8 bases from J, with 15 as the unmatched junction base count.

Each PCR received spiked-in synthetic TCR analog templates so that absolute template abundance could be estimated from read counts. The immunoSEQ assay was used to amplify TCRbeta CDR3 regions from genomic DNA with bias-controlled V and J gene primers. Sequencing of rearranged TCRbeta segments was done at approximately 20X coverage. The authors' pipeline ran thus. Sequencing errors were corrected by clustering and CDR3s were annotated against IMGT to assign V, D and J genes. Downstream analyses used only productive TCRbeta rearrangements, leaving out any out-of-frame or stop-codon sequences. Clonality was calculated as one minus the Shannon entropy normalized by the log of the number of unique productive sequences. Fisher's exact test with Benjamini-Hochberg correction, using a cutoff of adjusted p below 0.01, was how clones that differed between time points or between blood and tumor were identified. What TCRdb holds here is the immuneACCESS table cut down to in-frame rearrangements. Part of the clones is not present; checked against another copy, under half of the missing clones reflect an unresolved V gene, and the others are unexplained. V and J calls and clone size are copied from that table; D and trimming were computed from the DNA. The table for this sample lists 40,000 or so clones; over 65% of them were counted only once. About 17% of the sample rests with the top ten.

The chain joins TRBV4-2 to TRBJ1-2, with TRBD1 identical over 8 junction bases. The TCR sequence derives from a man aged 55 to 69 with urothelial cancer. The specimen comprised PBMCs, sampled around atezolizumab (anti-PD-L1) treatment. Read as DNA, the sequence is TGTGCCAGCAGCCTAATAAGGACAGGGCCGGTTGGGGGCTACACCTTC. It is translated as CASSLIRTGPVGGYTF.